This T cell receptor (beta chain) was identified in a study of technical replicates of blood from a handful of donors. This CDR3 is built from 17 residues. Germline assignment: CDR1 SGHVS and CDR2 FQNEAQ. V gave up 4 bases and J gave up 0 bases, with 18 bases separating them. Generated by immunoSEQ multiplex PCR, the TCRdb table keeps only in-frame clones and is missing some. The sample lists 75,000 to 100,000 clones; around 94% were seen once. This clonotype originated in a human donor in good health. What was sequenced was T cells isolated from PBMCs. The gene calls are TRBV7-8 and TRBJ1-2; D gene unclear. CDR3 protein: CASSSGSGRITNYGYTF. In DNA, the CDR3 is TGTGCCAGCAGCTCTGGAAGCGGACGGATCACTAACTATGGCTACACCTTC.